This T cell receptor beta chain was obtained from a study of T cell responses to AZD1222 COVID-19 vaccine. On the study more broadly: Second-dose timings of about 4 or about 12 weeks were pooled.

The table came from immunoSEQ multiplex PCR; TCRdb's copy has only in-frame clones and leaves some out. Here the sample spans some 130,000 clones, 89% being singletons. Germline loops: CDR1 SEHNR, CDR2 FQNEAQ (reference sequence). The V end lost 5 bases, the J end lost 4 bases, and 14 bases lay between the germline ends. This CDR3 comprises 14 residues. The receptor's source is an adult in good health. The source was peripheral blood, collected on day 0 of AZD1222 vaccination. J is TRBJ1-2 and V is TRBV7-9; tentative D call: TRBD1 (5 bases). The CDR3, as DNA: TGTGCCAGCAGCCCGGGACGGCGGAGCTATGGCTACACCTTC. Its protein is CASSPGRRSYGYTF.